This TCR beta chain originates from a study of breast tumors, draining lymph nodes, adjacent tissues. Study-level findings and limits: Data only fit, rather than demonstrated, lymph node origin of most tumor T cells. Luminal-like breast cancer showed significantly greater tumor-nontumor repertoire similarity than basal-like breast cancer did. Most tumor T cells seemingly derive from lymph node, then expand in tumor. Tumor TCR diversity was below lymph nodes but above nontumor tissue.

Breast cancer patients provided tissue from their axillary draining lymph nodes. MiXCR, applied by TCRdb to the multiplex PCR reads, yields one record per CDR3 protein. Of about 200,000 distinct CDR3 sequences listed, 30% to 35% are singletons. In regard to this clonotype: What it binds is unknown. This could be a read error, since a much larger clone is one nucleotide away.

The receptor's source is a female donor with breast cancer. Some clones in this sample may be carry-over from other donors' samples. Sequences were obtained from axillary lymph node tissue.

CDR3 sequence (DNA): TGTGCCAGCAGCTTAGATGGCGGGACTAACACCGGGGAGCTGTTTTTT. It translates to CASSLDGGTNTGELFF. The chain recombines TRBV11-3 with TRBJ2-2, with a tentative D call TRBD2 (6 bases). Germline V gene data show CDR1 as SGHNT and CDR2 as YENEEA. The CDR3 is made up of 16 amino acids. Trimming took off 0 bases at V and 2 bases at J, with 10 bases between the two ends.